This T cell receptor beta chain is drawn from a study of OX40 agonist ivuxolimab in advanced cancers. The assay was immunoSEQ multiplex PCR, and TCRdb's table has in-frame clones only and misses some. The sample lists just under 95,000 clones, 80% to 90% seen once, with just over 0.3% in the top ten. Comments on this clone: Its antigen is unidentified.

Study conclusions and caveats: Part of the nonresponder group also had normalized T-cell clonal expansion that was low. Those patients achieving a partial response at 0.1-3.0 mg/kg showed among the lowest clonal expansion.

CDR1 and CDR2 (germline): MNHNY, SVGAGI (reference sequence). V lost 8 bases, J lost 5 bases, and 11 bases stayed unmatched. CDR3 length: 15 amino acids. The receptor was isolated from an adult with an advanced solid tumor such as melanoma, head and neck, liver or kidney cancer. V usage is TRBV6-6 and J usage is TRBJ1-2; TRBD1 matches at 10 bases. The starting material was CD4+ or CD8+ T cells sorted from blood, obtained in a trial of the OX40 agonist ivuxolimab. In DNA, the CDR3 is TGTGCCAGCCGGACCAGGGACAGGGGCGATTATGGCTACACCTTC. This codes for CASRTRDRGDYGYTF.